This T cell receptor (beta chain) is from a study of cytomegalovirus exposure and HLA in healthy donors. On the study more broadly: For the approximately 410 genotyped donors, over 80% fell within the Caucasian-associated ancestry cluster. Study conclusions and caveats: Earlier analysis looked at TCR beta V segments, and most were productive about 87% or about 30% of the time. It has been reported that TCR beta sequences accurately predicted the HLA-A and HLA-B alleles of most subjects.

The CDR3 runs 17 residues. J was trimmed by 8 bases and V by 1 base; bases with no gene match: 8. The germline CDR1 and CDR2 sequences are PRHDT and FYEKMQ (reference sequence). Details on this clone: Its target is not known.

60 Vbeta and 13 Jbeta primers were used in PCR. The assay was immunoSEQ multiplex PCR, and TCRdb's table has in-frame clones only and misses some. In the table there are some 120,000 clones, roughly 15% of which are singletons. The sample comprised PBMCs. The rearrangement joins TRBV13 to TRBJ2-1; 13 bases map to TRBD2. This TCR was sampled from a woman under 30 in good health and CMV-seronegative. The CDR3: CASSLVFGTSGTYEQFF. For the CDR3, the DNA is TGTGCCAGCAGCTTAGTGTTTGGGACTAGCGGGACATATGAGCAGTTCTTC.